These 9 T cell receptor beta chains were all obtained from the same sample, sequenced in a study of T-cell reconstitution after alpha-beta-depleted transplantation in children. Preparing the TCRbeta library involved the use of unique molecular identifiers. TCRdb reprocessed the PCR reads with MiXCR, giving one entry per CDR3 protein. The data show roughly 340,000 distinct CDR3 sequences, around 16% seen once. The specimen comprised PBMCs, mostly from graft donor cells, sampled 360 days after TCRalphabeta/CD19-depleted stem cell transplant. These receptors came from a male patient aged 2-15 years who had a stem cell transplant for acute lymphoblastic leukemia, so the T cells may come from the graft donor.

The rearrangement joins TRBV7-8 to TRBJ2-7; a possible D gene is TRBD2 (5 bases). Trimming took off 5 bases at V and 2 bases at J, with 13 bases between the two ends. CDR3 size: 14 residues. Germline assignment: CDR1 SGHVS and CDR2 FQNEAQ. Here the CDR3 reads CASSPRRVAYEQYF. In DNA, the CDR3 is TGTGCCAGCAGCCCCCGGCGGGTTGCCTACGAGCAGTACTTC. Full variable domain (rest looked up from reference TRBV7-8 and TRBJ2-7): GAGVSQSPRYKVAKRGQDVALRCDPISGHVSLFWYQQALGQGPEFLTYFQNEAQLDKSGLPSDRFFAERPEGSVSTLKIQRTQQEDSAVYLCASSPRRVAYEQYFGPGTRLTVT.

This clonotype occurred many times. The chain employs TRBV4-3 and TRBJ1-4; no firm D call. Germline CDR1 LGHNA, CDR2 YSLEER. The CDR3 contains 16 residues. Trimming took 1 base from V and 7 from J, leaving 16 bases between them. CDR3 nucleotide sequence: TGCGCCAGCAGCCAAGGCCCCGGCACGGCTCGTGAAAAACTGTTTTTT. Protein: CASSQGPGTAREKLFF.

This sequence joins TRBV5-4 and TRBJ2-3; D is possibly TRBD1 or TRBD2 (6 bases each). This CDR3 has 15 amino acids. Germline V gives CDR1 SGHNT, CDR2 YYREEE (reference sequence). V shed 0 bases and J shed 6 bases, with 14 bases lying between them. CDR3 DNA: TGTGCCAGCAGCTTGGGTAGGGGGGACACGGATACGCAGTATTTT. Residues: CASSLGRGDTDTQYF.

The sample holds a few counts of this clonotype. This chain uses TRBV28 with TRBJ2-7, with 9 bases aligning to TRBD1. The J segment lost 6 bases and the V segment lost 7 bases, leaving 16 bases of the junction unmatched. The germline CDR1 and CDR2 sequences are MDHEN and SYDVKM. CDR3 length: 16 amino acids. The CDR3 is CASTQLQTGTGTEQYF. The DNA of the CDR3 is TGTGCCAGCACCCAGCTTCAAACCGGGACAGGGACCGAGCAGTACTTC. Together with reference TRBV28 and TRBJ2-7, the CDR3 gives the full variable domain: DVKVTQSSRYLVKRTGEKVFLECVQDMDHENMFWYRQDPGLGLRLIYFSYDVKMKEKGDIPEGYSVSREKKERFSLILESASTNQTSMYLCASTQLQTGTGTEQYFGPGTRLTVT.

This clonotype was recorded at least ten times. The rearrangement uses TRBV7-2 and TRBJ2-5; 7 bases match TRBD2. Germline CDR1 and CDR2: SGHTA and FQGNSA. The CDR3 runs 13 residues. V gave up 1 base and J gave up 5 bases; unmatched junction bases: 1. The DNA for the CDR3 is TGTGCCAGCAGCTTAGTGCGGGAGGAGACCCAGTACTTC. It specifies CASSLVREETQYF.

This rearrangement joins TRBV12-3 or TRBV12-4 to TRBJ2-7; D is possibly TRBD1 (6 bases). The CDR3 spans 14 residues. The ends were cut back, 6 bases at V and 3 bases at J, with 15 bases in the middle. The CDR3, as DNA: TGTGCCAGCAGCCCCAGGGGACGGTTCTACGAGCAGTACTTC. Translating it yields CASSPRGRFYEQYF.

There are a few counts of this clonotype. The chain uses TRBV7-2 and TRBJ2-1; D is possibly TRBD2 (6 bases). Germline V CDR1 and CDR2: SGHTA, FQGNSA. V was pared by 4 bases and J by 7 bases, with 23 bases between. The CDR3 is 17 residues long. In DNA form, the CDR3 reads TGTGCCAGCAGCTACGCCCCTGGACTATTGGGGGAGAATGAGCAGTTCTTC. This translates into CASSYAPGLLGENEQFF.

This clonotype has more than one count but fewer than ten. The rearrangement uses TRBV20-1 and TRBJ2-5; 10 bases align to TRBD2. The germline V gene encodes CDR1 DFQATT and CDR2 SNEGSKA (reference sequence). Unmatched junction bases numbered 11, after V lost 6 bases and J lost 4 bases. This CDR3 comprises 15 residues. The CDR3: CSAPQAGGPVETQYF. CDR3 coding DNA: TGCAGTGCCCCTCAAGCGGGAGGGCCAGTAGAGACCCAGTACTTC.

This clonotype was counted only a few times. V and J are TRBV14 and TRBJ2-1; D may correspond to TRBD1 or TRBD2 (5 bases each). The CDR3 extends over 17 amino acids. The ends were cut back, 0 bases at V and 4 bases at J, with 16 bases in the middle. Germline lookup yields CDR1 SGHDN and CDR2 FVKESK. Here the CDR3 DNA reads TGTGCCAGCAGCCAAGACCTGGGACCCCTATCTTACAATGAGCAGTTCTTC. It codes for CASSQDLGPLSYNEQFF.